The 31 T cell receptor beta chains below all came from one sample that was sequenced in a study of shared clonotypes between healthy human individuals. CD45RO-negative cells were positively selected for CCR7, leaving out terminally differentiated effector memory CD45RA+ cells. Clones were read by immunoSEQ multiplex PCR, and TCRdb kept only the in-frame ones, dropping some. The data show 700,000 to 950,000 clones, 90% to 98% seen once. Sequenced input: naive CD8+ T cells sorted from blood. Source of these receptors: a man aged 25 to 45 in good health.

V usage is TRBV10-3 and J usage is TRBJ1-3, with D possibly matching TRBD1 (5 bases). The CDR3 has 16 residues. Germline V gene data show CDR1 as ENHRY and CDR2 as SYGVKD. V was trimmed by 4 bases and J by 0 bases, leaving 13 bases between them. CDR3 loop: CAISVQGGGSGNTIYF. The CDR3 coding sequence is TGTGCCATCAGTGTCCAGGGTGGGGGCTCTGGAAACACCATATATTTT.

This rearrangement joins TRBV7-2 to TRBJ2-7, with 7 bases that match TRBD2. The CDR3 covers 16 residues. V shed 5 bases, J shed 5 bases, and the junction held 15 bases outside the gene matches. Germline-derived CDR1 and CDR2 are SGHTA and FQGNSA. CDR3 nucleotides: TGTGCCAGCAGCCCGCCTAAGGGAGGGTTCCGCCACGAGCAGTACTTC. The encoded protein is CASSPPKGGFRHEQYF.

This chain joins TRBV11-2 and TRBJ2-3, with 7 bases identical to TRBD2. The CDR3 covers 14 residues. The V and J ends lost 3 bases and 5 bases, in that order; junction bases with no gene match: 5. Germline V gene data show CDR1 as SGHAT and CDR2 as FQNNGV. This chain's CDR3 is CASSFKWGGDTQYF. The CDR3, as DNA: TGTGCCAGCAGCTTCAAGTGGGGGGGAGATACGCAGTATTTT.

This chain connects TRBV10-2 to TRBJ2-1; 8 bases line up with TRBD2. This CDR3 region has 11 residues. The germline gives CDR1 WSHSY, CDR2 SAAADI. J lost 10 bases, V lost 8 bases, and 4 bases had no gene match. The CDR3 DNA follows: TGCGCCAGCCGGGAGGGAAGGGAGCAGTTCTTC. Residues: CASREGREQFF.

The J gene is TRBJ2-7, the V gene TRBV27; 8 bases are a match to TRBD1. Trimming cost V 5 bases and J 1 base; bases outside gene matches: 4. The length of the CDR3 is 14 residues. Per germline, CDR1 MNHEY and CDR2 SMNVEV (reference sequence). In DNA, the CDR3 is TGTGCCAGCAGTAACCGGGACAGGTCCTACGAGCAGTACTTC. Protein: CASSNRDRSYEQYF.

The count of this clone is one. The rearrangement joins TRBV7-9 to TRBJ1-3; D is perhaps TRBD1 (6 bases). V was cut by 4 bases and J by 2 bases, with 15 bases left in between. The CDR3 runs 16 residues. Germline assignment: CDR1 SEHNR and CDR2 FQNEAQ (reference sequence). The CDR3 sequence: CASSYQQGFAGNTIYF. The CDR3 coding sequence is TGTGCCAGCAGCTACCAACAGGGTTTTGCTGGAAACACCATATATTTT.

This chain links TRBV11-2 with TRBJ2-5; tentative D call: TRBD1 (5 bases). The CDR3 runs to 16 residues. The V end was cut by 1 base, the J end by 1 base, with 13 bases between. Germline CDR1 reads SGHAT; CDR2 reads FQNNGV. CDR3 in amino acids: CASSLVGQGFQETQYF. The CDR3 nucleotides read TGTGCCAGCAGCTTAGTTGGGCAGGGCTTCCAAGAGACCCAGTACTTC.

The rearrangement uses TRBV7-8 and TRBJ2-1, with 7 positions matching TRBD2. There are 16 residues in the CDR3. V lost 6 bases to trimming and J lost 4 bases; unmatched junction nucleotides: 12. The germline V gene has CDR1 SGHVS and CDR2 FQNEAQ. CDR3 loop: CASSRNVGLVYNEQFF. The CDR3 DNA is TGTGCCAGCAGTCGGAACGTTGGACTAGTGTACAATGAGCAGTTCTTC.

This chain links TRBV4-1 with TRBJ1-5; D unclear. Deletions cut 1 base from V and 3 bases from J, with 7 bases between. The CDR3 runs to 14 residues. The germline V gene has CDR1 MGHRA and CDR2 YSYEKL. In DNA, the CDR3 is TGCGCCAGCAGCCAAGTCCAGGTCAATCAGCCCCAGCATTTT. Its protein is CASSQVQVNQPQHF.

This clone was seen once. The V call is TRBV7-2, the J call TRBJ1-5; TRBD1 agrees at 8 bases. The CDR3 extends over 17 amino acids. The V gene's germline CDR1 is SGHTA and CDR2 FQGNSA. V dropped 5 bases and J dropped 3; count of bases not matched to a gene: 12. The CDR3 DNA follows: TGTGCCAGCAGCCCGCCGACAGGGGCAAAACACAATCAGCCCCAGCATTTT. Amino acid sequence: CASSPPTGAKHNQPQHF.

In its sample, this clone was seen once. This chain links TRBV5-4 with TRBJ1-1, with unresolved D. The CDR3 has 14 amino acids. CDR1 and CDR2 from the germline V gene are SGHNT and YYREEE (reference sequence). Trimming shortened V by 0 bases and J by 5 bases, and 11 bases separated the two germline ends. The CDR3 bases are TGTGCCAGCAGCTTGGTTACGGGTAGAACTGAAGCTTTCTTT. Amino acids: CASSLVTGRTEAFF.

This sequence joins TRBV7-2 and TRBJ1-2, with D possibly matching TRBD1 (5 bases). Germline CDR1 is SGHTA and CDR2 is FQGNSA. This CDR3 is 17 amino acids long. Trimming stripped 1 base from V and 1 base from J, with 16 bases between. The CDR3 loop is CASSLVASGVGNYGYTF. CDR3 nucleotide sequence: TGTGCCAGCAGCTTAGTTGCCTCGGGGGTCGGTAACTATGGCTACACCTTC. Looking up the rest from reference TRBV7-2 and TRBJ1-2 gives the full variable domain: GAGVSQSPSNKVTEKGKDVELRCDPISGHTALYWYRQSLGQGLEFLIYFQGNSAPDKSGLPSDRFSAERTGGSVSTLTIQRTQQEDSAVYLCASSLVASGVGNYGYTFGSGTRLTVV.

The rearrangement joins TRBV5-4 to TRBJ2-3; possibly TRBD2 for D (5 bases). Germline CDR1 reads SGHNT; CDR2 reads YYREEE (reference sequence). Trimming took 0 bases from V and 2 from J, leaving 16 bases between them. The CDR3 totals 17 residues. The CDR3 coding sequence is TGTGCCAGCAGCTTGGCAATTGCGTCGGGGAACACAGATACGCAGTATTTT. The encoded protein is CASSLAIASGNTDTQYF.

The chain recombines TRBV7-8 with TRBJ1-2, with D unresolved. Germline CDR1 and CDR2: SGHVS and FQNEAQ. V gave up 7 bases and J gave up 6 bases, with 27 bases separating them. The CDR3 covers 17 residues. CDR3 coding DNA: TGTGCCAGCACCCTCCTCATCCGCCCGGGAGAGAGTGATGGCTACACCTTC. This encodes CASTLLIRPGESDGYTF. Drawing the rest from reference TRBV7-8 and TRBJ1-2, the complete variable domain is GAGVSQSPRYKVAKRGQDVALRCDPISGHVSLFWYQQALGQGPEFLTYFQNEAQLDKSGLPSDRFFAERPEGSVSTLKIQRTQQEDSAVYLCASTLLIRPGESDGYTFGSGTRLTVV.

This chain uses TRBV6-1 with TRBJ2-1, with 9 bases that match TRBD1. The CDR3 is 15 residues long. The germline V gene encodes CDR1 MNHNS and CDR2 SASEGT. Trimming removed 4 bases from V and 3 bases from J; junction bases left unmatched: 4. The CDR3 loop reads CASSVDRGGYNEQFF. The CDR3 DNA sequence: TGTGCCAGCAGTGTGGACAGGGGCGGCTACAATGAGCAGTTCTTC.

The chain is built from TRBV10-2 and TRBJ2-2; TRBD1 matches 8 bases. Trimming at V came to 7 bases and at J to 6 bases, leaving 13 bases not matched to a gene. CDR1 and CDR2 from the germline V gene are WSHSY and SAAADI. CDR3 size: 16 residues. Here the CDR3 reads CASTAAGGEGAGELFF. The CDR3 region has the DNA TGCGCCAGCACCGCTGCAGGGGGCGAGGGAGCCGGGGAGCTGTTTTTT.

The J gene is TRBJ2-7, the V gene TRBV5-1, with D perhaps TRBD2 (5 bases). CDR1 and CDR2 from the germline V gene are SGHRS and YFSETQ. This CDR3 has 15 residues. The V end lost 0 bases, the J end lost 0 bases, and 10 bases lay between the germline ends. CDR3 in DNA: TGCGCCAGCAGCTTGGGAGCGGAGAGCTCCTACGAGCAGTACTTC. It is translated as CASSLGAESSYEQYF.

The rearrangement links TRBV23-1 to TRBJ2-1; 9 bases are a match to TRBD2. TRBV23-1 is reported as an ORF; its role is uncertain. The CDR3 loop spans 18 amino acids. V was clipped by 7 bases and J by 3 bases; unmatched bases: 16. The CDR3 region has the DNA TGCGCCAGCACCAGACTAGCGGATATCCCCGCGAACTACAATGAGCAGTTCTTC. Translating gives CASTRLADIPANYNEQFF.

The genes are TRBV11-2 and TRBJ2-2; a weak D match, TRBD2 (6 bases). CDR3 length: 18 amino acids. Per the germline V gene, CDR1 is SGHAT and CDR2 is FQNNGV. V shed 0 bases and J shed 10 bases, with 24 bases lying between them. CDR3 amino acids: CASSLEGPTSSGIEELFF. The CDR3 DNA follows: TGTGCCAGCAGCTTAGAAGGTCCAACTAGCTCGGGAATCGAGGAGCTGTTTTTT.

As regards this clone: At the DNA level, this CDR3 is encoded by other sequences in the same sample as well. This chain connects TRBV7-9 to TRBJ1-1; 8 nucleotides align to TRBD1. The CDR3 has 15 residues. Unmatched junction bases numbered 3, after V lost 1 base and J lost 2 bases. CDR1 SEHNR and CDR2 FQNEAQ come from the germline V gene (reference sequence). CDR3 DNA sequence: TGTGCCAGCAGCTTAGTGACAGGGGCTAACACTGAAGCTTTCTTT. Protein product: CASSLVTGANTEAFF.

This chain links TRBV10-3 with TRBJ2-1; D not certain. The CDR3 has 17 residues. Germline V lookup: CDR1 ENHRY, CDR2 SYGVKD. Trimming pared 3 bases from V and 5 bases from J, leaving 20 bases between. The CDR3 nucleotides read TGTGCCATCAGTGAATTTGATTCCACAACCACAAACAATGAGCAGTTCTTC. Encoded protein: CAISEFDSTTTNNEQFF.

As to this clone: Other DNA sequences in this specimen translate into the identical CDR3. This rearrangement joins TRBV9 to TRBJ2-1, with unresolved D. Germline V gene lookup returns CDR1 SGDLS and CDR2 YYNGEE. The length of the CDR3 is 13 residues. With 0 bases removed from V and 4 bases from J, the gap between germline ends came to 5 bases. The CDR3 region is CASSVDGYNEQFF. In nucleotides, the CDR3 is TGTGCCAGCAGCGTAGATGGGTACAATGAGCAGTTCTTC.

The chain recombines TRBV19 with TRBJ1-5; 7 bases line up with TRBD1. J gave up 5 bases and V 3 bases, and 13 bases lay outside the gene matches. This CDR3 comprises 17 residues. Germline lookup yields CDR1 LNHDA and CDR2 SQIVND (reference sequence). Here the CDR3 DNA reads TGTGCCAGTAGTATCCTGATAAGACAGGGATTCGATCAGCCCCAGCATTTT. It encodes CASSILIRQGFDQPQHF.

The rearrangement joins TRBV4-3 to TRBJ1-2; TRBD1 matches at 7 bases. With 1 base clipped from V and 4 bases from J, the junction kept 6 bases outside the gene matches. The CDR3 sequence is 15 residues long. CDR1 is LGHNA and CDR2 is YSLEER in the germline V gene. The DNA of the CDR3 is TGCGCCAGCAGCCAAGTCCCGACAGGGATCTATGGCTACACCTTC. Translated, it gives CASSQVPTGIYGYTF.

Of note for this clone: A junction end diverges from the germline sequence, so it may reflect a read error. The chain carries TRBV7-7 and TRBJ2-1; TRBD2 matches at 11 bases. Germline loops: CDR1 SSHAT, CDR2 FNYEAQ (reference sequence). The CDR3 spans 15 residues. CDR3 loop: CASSLLAGARDEQFF. CDR3 nucleotides: TGTGCTAGCAGCTTACTAGCGGGGGCTAGAGATGAGCAGTTCTTC.

This chain joins TRBV9 and TRBJ1-1; D is perhaps TRBD1 (5 bases). CDR1 and CDR2 from the germline V gene are SGDLS and YYNGEE. V lost 0 bases to trimming and J lost 0 bases, with 12 bases between them. This CDR3 has 16 residues. The CDR3 sequence is CASSVDPGRMNTEAFF. Written as DNA, the CDR3 is TGTGCCAGCAGCGTAGATCCGGGACGGATGAACACTGAAGCTTTCTTT. The full variable domain, with the rest looked up from reference TRBV9 and TRBJ1-1, is DSGVTQTPKHLITATGQRVTLRCSPRSGDLSVYWYQQSLDQGLQFLIQYYNGEERAKGNILERFSAQQFPDLHSELNLSSLELGDSALYFCASSVDPGRMNTEAFFGQGTRLTVV.

This clone has only one observation. This chain connects TRBV28 to TRBJ2-3; no definite D call. Germline V gene data show CDR1 as MDHEN and CDR2 as SYDVKM. Trimming left V 5 bases short and J 6 bases short, with 6 bases between. The CDR3 contains 11 residues. The CDR3 spells CASSQRDTQYF. CDR3 DNA sequence: TGTGCCAGCAGTCAGAGGGATACGCAGTATTTT.

The chain employs TRBV6-1 and TRBJ1-5; possibly TRBD1 for D (5 bases). The germline V gene has CDR1 MNHNS and CDR2 SASEGT. V lost 1 base and J lost 5, with 15 bases in between. CDR3 length equals 16 residues. The CDR3 sequence is CASSEGTGGPHQPQHF. CDR3 nucleotides: TGTGCCAGCAGTGAAGGCACAGGCGGGCCACATCAGCCCCAGCATTTT.

The chain carries TRBV7-6 and TRBJ2-2, with D possibly TRBD1 on 6 matching bases. V lost 5 bases to trimming and J lost 5 bases, with 18 bases between them. Germline V lookup: CDR1 SGHVS, CDR2 FNYEAQ. The CDR3 sequence is 16 residues long. The CDR3 spells CASSAIRTTGTGELFF. DNA of the CDR3: TGTGCCAGCAGCGCGATAAGGACGACAGGAACCGGGGAGCTGTTTTTT.

This chain links TRBV5-1 with TRBJ2-7; TRBD1 is a possible D gene (6 bases). V gave up 2 bases and J gave up 0 bases, with 15 bases separating them. Germline CDR1 SGHRS, CDR2 YFSETQ. This CDR3 region has 16 residues. The CDR3 region has the DNA TGCGCCAGCAGCTTCACTTTTGGACAGTACTCCTACGAGCAGTACTTC. Translation gives CASSFTFGQYSYEQYF.

The V and J genes are TRBV11-2 and TRBJ2-5, with D uncertain. V was pared by 1 base and J by 7 bases, with 13 bases between. Germline CDR1 SGHAT, CDR2 FQNNGV. The CDR3 consists of 14 residues. The CDR3 nucleotides read TGTGCCAGCAGCTTAGTTGGCACAGATGGGACCCAGTACTTC. Amino acid sequence: CASSLVGTDGTQYF.